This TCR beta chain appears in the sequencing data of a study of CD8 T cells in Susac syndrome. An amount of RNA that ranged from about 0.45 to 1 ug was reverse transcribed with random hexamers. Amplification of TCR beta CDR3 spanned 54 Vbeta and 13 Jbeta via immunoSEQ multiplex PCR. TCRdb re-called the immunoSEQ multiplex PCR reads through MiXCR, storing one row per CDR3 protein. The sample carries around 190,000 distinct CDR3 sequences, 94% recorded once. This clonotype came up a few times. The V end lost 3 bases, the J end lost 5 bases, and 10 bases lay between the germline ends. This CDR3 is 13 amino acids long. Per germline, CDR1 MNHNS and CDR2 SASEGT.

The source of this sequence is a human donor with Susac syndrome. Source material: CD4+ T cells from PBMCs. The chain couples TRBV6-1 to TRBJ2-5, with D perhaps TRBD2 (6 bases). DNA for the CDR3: TGTGCCAGCAGTGATTGGGACTCCGAGACCCAGTACTTC. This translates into CASSDWDSETQYF.